This T cell receptor (beta chain) was recorded in a study of response to subunit inactivated influenza vaccine. Study results and caveats: Each seasonal influenza vaccination recruits few new T cells, the authors suggested.

V lost 5 bases to trimming and J lost 4 bases; unmatched junction nucleotides: 16. The CDR3 sequence is 17 residues long. Germline loops: CDR1 SGHTA, CDR2 FQGNSA. This clonotype was observed at least ten times. Its antigen is unknown. TCRdb passed the RT-PCR reads through MiXCR, listing each CDR3 protein once. The sample holds a few hundred thousand distinct CDR3 sequences, 14% seen once. The source is a man aged 45-65 years who received an inactivated influenza vaccine. The chain carries TRBV7-2 and TRBJ2-5, with 7 nucleotides matching TRBD2. The specimen was PBMCs from blood, collected roughly 13 days after vaccination. The CDR3 spells CASSPGQAGFGGETQYF. As DNA, the CDR3 is TGTGCCAGCAGCCCCGGTCAAGCGGGATTTGGGGGAGAGACCCAGTACTTC. Full variable domain (rest looked up from reference TRBV7-2 and TRBJ2-5): GAGVSQSPSNKVTEKGKDVELRCDPISGHTALYWYRQSLGQGLEFLIYFQGNSAPDKSGLPSDRFSAERTGGSVSTLTIQRTQQEDSAVYLCASSPGQAGFGGETQYFGPGTRLLVL.